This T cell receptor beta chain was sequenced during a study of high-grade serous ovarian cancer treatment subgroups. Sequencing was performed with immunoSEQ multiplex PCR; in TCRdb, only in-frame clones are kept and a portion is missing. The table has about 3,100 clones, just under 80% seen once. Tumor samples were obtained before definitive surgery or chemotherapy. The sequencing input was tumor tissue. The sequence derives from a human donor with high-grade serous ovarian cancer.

The CDR3 is CASSLNGDQPQHF. In DNA, the CDR3 is TGTGCCAGCAGCTTAAACGGGGATCAGCCCCAGCATTTT. This chain joins TRBV11-2 and TRBJ1-5; D unclear. The CDR3 has 13 residues. Germline V gene sequence: CDR1 SGHAT, CDR2 FQNNGV. Trimming removed 2 bases at V and 5 bases at J, with 7 bases between.